At least ten counts were recorded for the clone carrying this TCR beta chain. Its target is unknown. CD4+ or CD8+ T cells, about 960,000 per library, were used for sorted libraries. Synthesis of cDNA used 5'RACE (with 10-nucleotide random UMIs). Every sequencing run drew on 15-18 subjects and yielded over 180 million TCR-beta sequences. Using its own MiXCR run on the 5' RACE reads, TCRdb lists one record per CDR3 protein. The sample records 18,000 or so distinct CDR3 sequences, about 10% being singletons. V was pared by 5 bases and J by 1 base, with 13 bases between. The V gene's germline CDR1 is SEHNR and CDR2 FQNEAQ (reference sequence). The CDR3 is made up of 15 amino acids. The sample comes from a study of neurological immune-mediated disorders. Broader study findings: The highest TCR clonal expansion occurred in HTLV-1-associated myelopathy; multiple sclerosis fell below healthy controls.

Sequences were obtained from CD8+ T cells from blood. The receptor was derived from a woman in her forties or fifties in good health. The genes are TRBV7-9 and TRBJ2-3, with D possibly matching TRBD1 (6 bases). CDR3 nucleotides: TGTGCCAGCAGCCCGAGAGGGGGAGGCACAGATACGCAGTATTTT. Translated, it gives CASSPRGGGTDTQYF.